This T cell receptor beta chain was observed in a study of CD8 T cells in ankylosing spondylitis. Study findings and constraints: For ankylosing spondylitis blood, a TCR beta motif of under ten highly homologous variants appeared characteristic.

There are a few counts of this clonotype. Antigen: not known. Germline V CDR1 and CDR2: SGHTA, FQGNSA. This CDR3 region has 15 residues. Trimming pared 2 bases from V and 2 bases from J, leaving 10 bases between. TCRdb used MiXCR to reprocess the 5' RACE reads, holding one entry per CDR3 protein. The sample yields about 540,000 distinct CDR3 sequences, approximately 11% seen once. Source material: blood, either unsorted or a sorted T cell fraction (not recorded which). The receptor was derived from a male donor with ankylosing spondylitis. The rearrangement uses TRBV7-2 and TRBJ1-5; D not certain. The DNA for the CDR3 is TGTGCCAGCAGCTTACTCGGGATTGGCAATCAGCCCCAGCATTTT. Encoded protein: CASSLLGIGNQPQHF. Using reference TRBV7-2 and TRBJ1-5 for the parts outside the CDR3, the full variable domain is GAGVSQSPSNKVTEKGKDVELRCDPISGHTALYWYRQSLGQGLEFLIYFQGNSAPDKSGLPSDRFSAERTGGSVSTLTIQRTQQEDSAVYLCASSLLGIGNQPQHFGDGTRLSIL.